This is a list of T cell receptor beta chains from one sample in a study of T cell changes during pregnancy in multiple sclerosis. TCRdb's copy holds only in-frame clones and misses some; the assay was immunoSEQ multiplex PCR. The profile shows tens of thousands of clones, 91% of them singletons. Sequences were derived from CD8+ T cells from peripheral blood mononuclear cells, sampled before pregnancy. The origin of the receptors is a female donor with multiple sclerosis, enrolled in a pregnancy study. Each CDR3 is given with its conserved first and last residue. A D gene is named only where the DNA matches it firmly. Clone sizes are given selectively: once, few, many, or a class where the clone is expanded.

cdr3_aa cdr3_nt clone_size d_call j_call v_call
CASSGTGGHVMNTEAFF TGTGCCAGCAGCGGAACAGGGGGGCATGTAATGAACACTGAAGCTTTCTTT . TRBD1 TRBJ1-1 TRBV7-8
CASSPLTSGDNEQFF TGCGCCAGCAGCCCCCTGACTAGCGGAGACAATGAGCAGTTCTTC . TRBD2 TRBJ2-1 TRBV5-1
CASSYTGSHSYGYTF TGTGCCAGCAGCTATACAGGATCGCATAGCTATGGCTACACCTTC . . TRBJ1-2 TRBV7-2
CASSSRTDGYEQYF TGTGCCAGCAGCTCAAGGACAGACGGCTACGAGCAGTACTTC . . TRBJ2-7 TRBV13
CASTTRDGLNEQFF TGTGCCAGCACGACGCGGGACGGGCTTAATGAGCAGTTCTTC . . TRBJ2-1 TRBV27
CASSRSVSSYNEQFF TGTGCCAGCAGTAGATCGGTAAGCTCCTACAATGAGCAGTTCTTC . . TRBJ2-1 TRBV27
CASSLGGWNEQFF TGTGCCAGCAGTTTGGGGGGGTGGAATGAGCAGTTCTTC few TRBD2 TRBJ2-1 TRBV28
CASSLLMNTEAFF TGTGCCAGCAGTTTATTAATGAACACTGAAGCTTTCTTT few . TRBJ1-1 TRBV27
CASSQGAANEKLFF TGCGCCAGCAGCCAGGGGGCGGCTAATGAAAAACTGTTTTTT once . TRBJ1-4 TRBV4-1
CSVQLITDPQETQYF TGCAGCGTACAACTCATAACAGATCCACAAGAGACCCAGTACTTC . . TRBJ2-5 TRBV29-1
CASSTTGGTEAFF TGTGCCAGTAGTACTACAGGGGGCACTGAAGCTTTCTTT few TRBD1 TRBJ1-1 TRBV19
CASSPHTSGSTDTQYF TGTGCCAGCAGTCCTCACACTAGCGGGAGCACAGATACGCAGTATTTT . TRBD2 TRBJ2-3 TRBV27
CASSYGQNFYEQYF TGTGCCAGCAGTTATGGGCAGAATTTCTACGAGCAGTACTTC . . TRBJ2-7 TRBV6-5
CASSEFVDQGSGKLFF TGTGCCAGCAGTGAATTCGTCGATCAGGGGTCTGGAAAACTGTTTTTT . . TRBJ1-4 TRBV6-1
CASSLGSGDYGYTF TGTGCCAGCAGCTTAGGTTCAGGGGACTATGGCTACACCTTC . . TRBJ1-2 TRBV13
CASSLMGLAGAYEQYF TGTGCCAGCAGCTTAATGGGACTAGCGGGAGCATACGAGCAGTACTTC . TRBD2 TRBJ2-7 TRBV7-8
CASSQRAGAVNTEAFF TGTGCCAGCAGCCAAAGGGCCGGAGCGGTGAACACTGAAGCTTTCTTT . . TRBJ1-1 TRBV14
CASSRLAGGTGELFF TGTGCCAGCAGCCGACTAGCGGGAGGCACCGGGGAGCTGTTTTTT . TRBD2 TRBJ2-2 TRBV6-6
CASSLYPQINYNEQFF TGTGCCAGCAGCTTATATCCGCAGATAAACTACAATGAGCAGTTCTTC . . TRBJ2-1 TRBV11-2
CASSDSLGGTDTQYF TGTGCCAGCAGTGATAGTCTAGGGGGCACAGATACGCAGTATTTT . . TRBJ2-3 TRBV6-1
CATSREGGANEKLFF TGTGCCACCAGCAGAGAGGGGGGAGCTAATGAAAAACTGTTTTTT . . TRBJ1-4 TRBV15
CASSKQGNQPQHF TGTGCCAGCAGCAAACAGGGCAATCAGCCCCAGCATTTT once . TRBJ1-5 TRBV21-1